This passage covers 8 T cell receptor beta chains from one sample sequenced in a study of CD8 T cells in ankylosing spondylitis. In TCRdb, the 5' RACE reads were re-called with MiXCR into one record per CDR3 protein. The repertoire has about 210,000 distinct CDR3 sequences, less than 9.5% of them found once; the top ten carry 4.5% to 5%. Input material: blood, either unsorted or a sorted T cell fraction (not recorded which). The source is a female donor with ankylosing spondylitis or in good health (not recorded which).

This clonotype has ten or more counts. At one of its ends the junction is not consistent with the germline gene, which may arise from a read error. The rearrangement uses TRBV4-3 and TRBJ2-1; 11 positions match TRBD2. CDR3 length equals 20 residues. Germline V gene sequence: CDR1 LGHNA, CDR2 YSLEER. As DNA, the CDR3 is TGCGCCAGCAGACAAGTGGGAGGGGGCATACTAGCGGGAGATTACAATGAGCAGTTCTTC. It translates to CASRQVGGGILAGDYNEQFF.

The table lists this clonotype with many counts. The V and J genes are TRBV20-1 and TRBJ2-1; perhaps D is TRBD1 or TRBD2 (6 bases each). This CDR3 is 14 amino acids long. V gave up 5 bases and J gave up 2 bases, with 13 bases separating them. The germline gives CDR1 DFQATT, CDR2 SNEGSKA (reference sequence). CDR3 protein: CSAGGRGTYNEQFF. The CDR3 DNA follows: TGCAGTGCTGGGGGGCGGGGCACCTACAATGAGCAGTTCTTC.

The table lists this clonotype with a few counts. This chain uses TRBV7-9 with TRBJ2-3; D gene uncertain. From germline, CDR1 is SEHNR and CDR2 FQNEAQ (reference sequence). Deletions cut 3 bases from V and 3 bases from J, with 7 bases between. The CDR3 sequence is 13 residues long. CDR3: CASSLAVTDTQYF. In DNA, the CDR3 is TGTGCCAGCAGCTTGGCAGTAACAGATACGCAGTATTTT.

This clonotype was recorded at least ten times. J is TRBJ2-7 and V is TRBV6-5; 9 positions agree with TRBD1. The CDR3 consists of 12 residues. Germline CDR1 is MNHEY and CDR2 is SVGAGI. V gave up 8 bases and J gave up 6 bases; unmatched junction bases: 5. The CDR3 here is CASGTGTTEQYF. The CDR3 DNA is TGTGCCAGCGGGACAGGGACTACCGAGCAGTACTTC.

This clonotype came up many times. The V call is TRBV20-1, the J call TRBJ1-5, with D unclear. With 0 bases removed from V and 0 bases from J, the gap between germline ends came to 12 bases. This CDR3 contains 16 residues. CDR1 and CDR2 from the germline V gene are DFQATT and SNEGSKA (reference sequence). Written as DNA, the CDR3 is TGCAGTGCTAGAGATTTGGGCAGATATAGCAATCAGCCCCAGCATTTT. Protein product: CSARDLGRYSNQPQHF.

This clonotype was seen many times. The chain couples TRBV4-3 to TRBJ2-1; 10 nucleotides align to TRBD1. The CDR3 extends over 16 amino acids. Germline V lookup: CDR1 LGHNA, CDR2 YSLEER. Trimming at V came to 0 bases and at J to 1 base, leaving 0 bases not matched to a gene. For the CDR3, the DNA is TGCGCCAGCAGCCAAGAGGACAGGGGGTCCTACAATGAGCAGTTCTTC. The encoded protein is CASSQEDRGSYNEQFF.

This clonotype was detected ten times or more. The rearrangement links TRBV5-1 to TRBJ2-2; 7 positions match TRBD2. The CDR3 totals 15 residues. V lost 4 bases and J lost 1; bases outside the gene matches: 4. In germline, CDR1 is SGHRS, CDR2 YFSETQ. CDR3 region: CASSKTSQNTGELFF. The CDR3, as DNA: TGCGCCAGCAGCAAGACTAGCCAGAACACCGGGGAGCTGTTTTTT.

Concerning this clonotype itself: A junction boundary mismatches the germline segment, possibly from a read error. V gene TRBV24-1 combines with J gene TRBJ1-1; D gene unclear. The CDR3 is made up of 15 amino acids. CDR1 KGHDR and CDR2 SFDVKD come from the germline V gene. CDR3 DNA: TGCGTCACCAGTGATTTTTTTCAGACGAACACTGAAGCTTTCTTT. Translation gives CVTSDFFQTNTEAFF.